The T cell receptor beta chain under discussion was sequenced for a study of CD8+CD57+ T cells in acquired aplastic anemia. Study overall: Healthy CD8+ samples averaged around 10 million reads. General observations from the study: In CD8+ cells, Simpson's diversity showed no significant difference between patients and controls. Some 28 sequences, all CD8+ CDR3, were shared between patients and controls.

V lost 4 bases to trimming and J lost 2 bases, with 9 bases between them. The CDR3 is 13 amino acids. CDR1 and CDR2 from the germline V gene are MGHDK and SYGVNS. This clonotype was seen many times. Antigen specificity is unknown. The template used for profiling TCR beta VDJ and CDR3 was genomic DNA. TCRdb passed the reads through MiXCR, listing each CDR3 protein once. The sample has about 110,000 distinct CDR3 sequences; 40% to 65% are singletons. The receptor's source is a human donor in good health, serving as a control. The J gene is TRBJ2-7, the V gene TRBV25-1; tentatively, D is TRBD1 or TRBD2 (6 bases each). The sequenced sample consisted of sorted CD4+, CD8+, or CD8+CD57+ T cells (not recorded which) from PBMCs. The CDR3 DNA is TGTGCCAGCAGTGGGGGGGCCCCCTACGAGCAGTACTTC. It translates to CASSGGAPYEQYF.